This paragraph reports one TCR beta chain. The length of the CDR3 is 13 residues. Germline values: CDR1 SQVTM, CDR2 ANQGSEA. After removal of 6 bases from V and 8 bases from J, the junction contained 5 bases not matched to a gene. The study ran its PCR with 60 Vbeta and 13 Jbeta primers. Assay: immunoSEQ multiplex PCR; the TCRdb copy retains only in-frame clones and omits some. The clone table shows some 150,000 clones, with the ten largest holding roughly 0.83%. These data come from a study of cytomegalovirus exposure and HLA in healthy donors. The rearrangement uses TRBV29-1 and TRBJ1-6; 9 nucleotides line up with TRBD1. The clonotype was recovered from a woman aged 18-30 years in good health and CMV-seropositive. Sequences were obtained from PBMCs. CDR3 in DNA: TGCAGCGTAAAGACAGGGGGAGATTCACCCCTCCACTTT. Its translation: CSVKTGGDSPLHF.